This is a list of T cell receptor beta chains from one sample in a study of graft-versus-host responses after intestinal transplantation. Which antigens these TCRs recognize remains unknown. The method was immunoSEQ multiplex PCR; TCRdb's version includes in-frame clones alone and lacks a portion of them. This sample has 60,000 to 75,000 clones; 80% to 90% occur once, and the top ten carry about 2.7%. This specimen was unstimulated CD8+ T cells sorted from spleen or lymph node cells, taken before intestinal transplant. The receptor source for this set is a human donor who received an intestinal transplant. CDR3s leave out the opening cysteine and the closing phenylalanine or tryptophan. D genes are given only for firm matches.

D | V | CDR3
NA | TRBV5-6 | ASSPQGRNTEAF
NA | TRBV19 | ASSIDNEQF
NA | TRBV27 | ASSLSVGDTVAGELF
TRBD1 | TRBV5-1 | ASSPRKTGESTEAF
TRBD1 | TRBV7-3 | ASSLGTGGEQY
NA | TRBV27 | ASSFFGGGTGELF
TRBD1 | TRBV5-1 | ASSSTSWTGQEGYT
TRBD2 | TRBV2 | ASFGGGSYNEQF
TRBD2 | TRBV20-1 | SASWLAGTY
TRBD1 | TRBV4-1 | ASSPGRGPYEQY
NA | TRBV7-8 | ATGNYGYT
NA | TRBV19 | ASSIGGGSGNTIY
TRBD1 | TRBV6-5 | ASSYGDRVGSPLH
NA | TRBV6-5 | ASTAGLNTGELF
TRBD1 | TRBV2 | ASSVGTGRENIQY
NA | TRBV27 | ASSLGRPAVETQY
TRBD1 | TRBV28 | ASSSPGTAYEQY
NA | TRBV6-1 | ASSPSRGYNEQF
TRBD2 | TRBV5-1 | ASSLVASGVYEQY
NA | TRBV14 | ASSQQGFTYEQY
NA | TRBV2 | ASSESGSWDEAF
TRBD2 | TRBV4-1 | ASSQVTSGGGSYNEQF
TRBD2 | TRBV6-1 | ASSEALSGSRTDTQY
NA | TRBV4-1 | ASSLSVWNEQF
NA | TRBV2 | ASSDSYLAEDPYEQY
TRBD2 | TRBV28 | ATVNSGSRWDEQF
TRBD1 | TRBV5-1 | ASSRDRKTEAF
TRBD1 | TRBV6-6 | ASRHRDSDNYGYT
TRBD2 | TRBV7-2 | ASSSRRLAGQRADTQY
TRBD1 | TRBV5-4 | ASSRGTEATDTQY
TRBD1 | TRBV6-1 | ASGTGDSGANVLT
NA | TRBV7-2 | ASSPRRGQLYEQY
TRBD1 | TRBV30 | AWGWTGPYEQY
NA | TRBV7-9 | ASSFLTGRNEQF
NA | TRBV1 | TSSSRDREYVGYT
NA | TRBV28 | ASSLASTGELF
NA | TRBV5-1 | ASSLTVNYGYT
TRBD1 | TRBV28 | ASSMGQGPYEQY
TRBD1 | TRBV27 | ASSRGQVNVEQY
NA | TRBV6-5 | ASSPLPGENEQF
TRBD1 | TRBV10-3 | AISFGQGTTYEQY
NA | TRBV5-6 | ASSFPSSGNTIY
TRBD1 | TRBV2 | ASNRGHYYEQY
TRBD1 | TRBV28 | ASNWGDRVLYEQF
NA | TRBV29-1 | SGGQNTGELF
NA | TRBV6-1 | ASTPTGEENQPQH
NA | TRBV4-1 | ASSQDRGSGSEAF
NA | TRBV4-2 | ASSQGTDSDTQY
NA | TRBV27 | ASSFGLTYEQY
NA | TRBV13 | ASSQRQSAHEQY
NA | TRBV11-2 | ASSTPLRGGHEQF
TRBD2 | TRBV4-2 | ASRGERGWGELF
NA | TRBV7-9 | ASSSRTGSSYNEQF
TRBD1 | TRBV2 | ASKSPGRQGGEQY
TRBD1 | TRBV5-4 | ASSSGDRQETQY
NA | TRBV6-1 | ASSRGTGELF
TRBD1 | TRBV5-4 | ASSSDRGGQY
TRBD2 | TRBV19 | ASSPLGGEVDEQF
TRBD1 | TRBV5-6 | ASSFGLRGQPQH